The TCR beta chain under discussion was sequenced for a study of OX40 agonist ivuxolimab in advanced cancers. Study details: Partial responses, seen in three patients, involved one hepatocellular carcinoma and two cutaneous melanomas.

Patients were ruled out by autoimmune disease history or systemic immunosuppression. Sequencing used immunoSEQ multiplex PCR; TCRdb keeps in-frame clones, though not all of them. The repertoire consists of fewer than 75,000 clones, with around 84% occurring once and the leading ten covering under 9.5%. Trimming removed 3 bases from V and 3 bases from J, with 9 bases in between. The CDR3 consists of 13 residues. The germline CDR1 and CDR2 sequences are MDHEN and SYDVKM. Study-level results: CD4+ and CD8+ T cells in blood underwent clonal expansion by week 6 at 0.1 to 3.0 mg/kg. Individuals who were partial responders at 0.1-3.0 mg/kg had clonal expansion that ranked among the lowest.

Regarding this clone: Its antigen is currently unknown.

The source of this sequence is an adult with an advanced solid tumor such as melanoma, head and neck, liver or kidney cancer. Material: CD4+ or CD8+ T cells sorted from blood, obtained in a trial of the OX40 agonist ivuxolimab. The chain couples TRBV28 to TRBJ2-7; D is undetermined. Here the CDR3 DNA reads TGTGCCAGCAGTTTTGCCGGGCGCTACGAGCAGTACTTC. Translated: CASSFAGRYEQYF.